This T cell receptor (beta chain) was observed in a study of T and B cells in COVID-19 patients. Study-wide background: Most recovered patients had mild to moderate COVID-19 treated as outpatients.

TRB was amplified from about 240-490 ng of blood genomic DNA. This clonotype is deemed medium-sized. BIOMED2 TRB-A/B primer pools were used in multiplex TRB PCR. A single record per CDR3 protein comes from TCRdb applying MiXCR to the multiplex PCR reads. Altogether 20,000 to 30,000 distinct CDR3 sequences are present, about 30% being singletons, with the ten largest covering more than 1.5%. The germline V gene has CDR1 LNHDA and CDR2 SQIVND (reference sequence). V was clipped by 4 bases and J by 8 bases; unmatched bases: 8. The CDR3 runs 15 residues. The source material was blood. The chain is built from TRBV19 and TRBJ2-4, with 10 bases identical to TRBD1. This receptor was obtained from a human donor who had recovered from COVID-19. CDR3 nucleotides: TGTGCCAGTAGTACTGACAGGGGGCAAAGGGACATTCAGTACTTC. As protein: CASSTDRGQRDIQYF.